This TCR beta chain was identified during a study of T cells in Graves' hyperthyroidism and ophthalmopathy (dated by TCRdb to the late 2010s). Context from the whole study: Peripheral blood samples were taken at the time of initial diagnosis, prior to any treatment. TCR V-J signatures able to tell the groups apart were searched for in a discovery cohort of more than 90 patients, of whom more than 40 had Graves' ophthalmopathy and more than 55 had stable Graves' hyperthyroidism. Prospective prediction of ophthalmopathy was tested in an independent validation cohort of 18 hyperthyroidism patients and some 17 patients who later progressed to ophthalmopathy. The 90 to 100 discovery patients were randomly split 7:3 into training and test sets. In addition, the study compared T-cell repertoires in thyroid tissue and in blood from six Graves' hyperthyroidism patients. After sampling, hyperthyroidism patients received methimazole starting at 30 mg daily, and ophthalmopathy patients received high-dose intravenous methylprednisolone. The paper reports TCR Vbeta CDR3 sequencing of over 120 peripheral blood samples: 40 or so ophthalmopathy, fewer than 80 hyperthyroidism and around 17 progressor patients. The full study reports these points: No statistical method was used to set the sample size in advance, and investigators knew the group allocation. A 13 V-J signature model separated ophthalmopathy from stable hyperthyroidism, with 87.88% sensitivity and 81% to 82% specificity in cross-validation and 80%/75% in testing. Most expanded thyroid clonotypes (frequency above 0.001) were also detected in blood, suggesting blood repertoires may reflect thyroid immune responses. In validation, the model predicted progression to ophthalmopathy with approximately 69% sensitivity and about 73% specificity, a median of about 6.7 months before onset.

Moderately to severely active disease, a Clinical Activity Score of at least 3, a NOSPECS grade of at least 4, and a duration under 3 months were present in ophthalmopathy patients. Exclusion was applied to patients with uncontrolled infections, other autoimmune diseases, pregnancy or lactation. Diagnoses relied on clinical symptoms, serum thyroxine and TRAb, thyroid ultrasound and orbital computed tomography. PBMCs were isolated from about 9.1 ml of fresh peripheral blood by Ficoll-Paque density gradient centrifugation. Trizol reagent was used to extract total RNA, and RNA quality was then checked on an Agilent 2100 Bioanalyzer. TCR beta CDR3 regions were amplified from RNA transcripts. A first-round RT-PCR of the TCR CDR3 used the HTBI primer set with the Qiagen OneStep RT-PCR kit. Libraries were constructed in a second round of multiplex PCR, after which size selection and purification were performed. Paired-end sequencing of the libraries was performed with 100 bp reads on an Illumina HiSeq2000. The original methods were these. SOAPnuke was used to process the raw data, with reads discarded if the reads contained adapters or uncalled bases, had a mean Phred below 15, or lacked an exact constant-primer or identifier match. COPE v1.2.5 was used to merge high-quality paired reads, and clonotypes were defined as unique nucleotide sequences. Clonotypes were aligned to IMGT TRBV, TRBD and TRBJ reference segments using MiTCR v1.1. The analysis included only V-J combinations with a frequency above 0.0001, which together covered approximately 99% of the repertoires. A TCS score was defined as the ratio of F50 (clonal expansion) to E x V (chaos), with BLOSUM62-based TCRdist applied between CDR3 peptides within each V-J. Welch's t-statistics and random forest reduced just over 500 V-J features to roughly 13, which were used in a naive Bayes classifier (R e1071). The similarity between thyroid and blood repertoires was quantified using the Morisita-Horn index. TCRdb redid the processing of the public reads, applying fastp at Q25 and MiXCR, and retained in-frame beta chains. When rows share a CDR3 protein, they turn into one entry using the most common DNA and genes. These V and J calls are TCRdb output, not the study's own analysis. The sample table holds fewer than 650,000 distinct CDR3 sequences, of which about 15% were seen once. The top ten clonotypes cover 3.5% to 4.5% of the sample.

This clonotype was recorded many times. Its antigen is not yet known. No clone much larger than this one lies a single base away; base qualities are absent. Relative to germline, V is missing 7 bases and J is missing 5 bases, with 10 bases of the junction outside any gene match. Reading from cysteine to phenylalanine, the CDR3 counts 13 amino acids. The read is trimmed to its CDR3 DNA, 39 bases read in frame from base 1. The germline V gene (reference sequence) supplies CDR1 DFQATT and CDR2 SNEGSKA. The sequenced sample consisted of blood. The rearrangement combines TRBV20-1 with TRBJ2-7; 8 central bases correspond to TRBD1. This receptor was obtained from a woman between 35 and 50 years old with Graves' ophthalmopathy. The DNA sequence is TGCAGTGTTTTTGGGGCAGGGGGCGACGAGCAGTACTTC. The encoded protein is CSVFGAGGDEQYF.